This TCR beta chain was recovered during a study of cytomegalovirus exposure and HLA in healthy donors. The PCR had 60 Vbeta and 13 Jbeta primers. Clones were read by immunoSEQ multiplex PCR, and TCRdb kept only the in-frame ones, dropping some. The sample contains about 130,000 clones, about 70% of which appear only once. Study findings and constraints: Most TCR beta V segments were productive about 87% or about 30% of the time in an earlier analysis.

The CDR3 covers 13 residues. The germline CDR1 and CDR2 sequences are SQVTM and ANQGSEA. V shed 1 base, J shed 7 bases, and the junction held 6 bases outside the gene matches. As for this clone: The antigen is undetermined.

Sequences were obtained from PBMCs. The TCR was taken from a woman aged 55-69 years in good health and CMV-seropositive. The chain employs TRBV29-1 and TRBJ2-5, with 7 bases that match TRBD1. The CDR3 DNA reads TGCAGCGTTGAAGGAGGGGGCGACGGGACCCAGTACTTC. It codes for CSVEGGGDGTQYF. Variable domain in full (rest from reference TRBV29-1 and TRBJ2-5): SAVISQKPSRDICQRGTSLTIQCQVDSQVTMMFWYRQQPGQSLTLIATANQGSEATYESGFVIDKFPISRPNLTFSTLTVSNMSPEDSSIYLCSVEGGGDGTQYFGPGTRLLVL.